This TCR beta chain was sequenced in a study of T-cell memory formation after mild COVID-19. Overall study: The two donors had largely donor-specific TCR clusters.

TCRdb ran MiXCR on the 5' RACE reads and lists one entry per CDR3 protein. The table records hundreds of thousands of distinct CDR3 sequences, 20% of them present only once. Study outcomes and limitations: What remained unconfirmed was the SARS-CoV-2 specificity of second-wave clones peaking on day 37. Cross-reactive memory seemingly joined, as some responding clones were found in pre-infection memory. Clones contracting across day 15 to 85 had a balanced CD4/CD8 profile; later expanding clones leaned CD4+.

Per germline, CDR1 SNHLY and CDR2 FYNNEI. The CDR3 extends over 14 amino acids. J was trimmed by 6 bases and V by 6 bases; bases with no gene match: 6. Notes on this clonotype: Its specificity is not known.

The origin of this receptor is an adult woman who had mild COVID-19 (a few samples of this study predate the infection). Cell type and time point are not known. Sequenced: PBMCs or a T cell subset sorted from them (not recorded which). The J gene is TRBJ2-2, the V gene TRBV2; 8 positions agree with TRBD1. CDR3 sequence (DNA): TGTGCCAGCAGCCGACAGGGGAAAGCCGGGGAGCTGTTTTTT. Its translation: CASSRQGKAGELFF.